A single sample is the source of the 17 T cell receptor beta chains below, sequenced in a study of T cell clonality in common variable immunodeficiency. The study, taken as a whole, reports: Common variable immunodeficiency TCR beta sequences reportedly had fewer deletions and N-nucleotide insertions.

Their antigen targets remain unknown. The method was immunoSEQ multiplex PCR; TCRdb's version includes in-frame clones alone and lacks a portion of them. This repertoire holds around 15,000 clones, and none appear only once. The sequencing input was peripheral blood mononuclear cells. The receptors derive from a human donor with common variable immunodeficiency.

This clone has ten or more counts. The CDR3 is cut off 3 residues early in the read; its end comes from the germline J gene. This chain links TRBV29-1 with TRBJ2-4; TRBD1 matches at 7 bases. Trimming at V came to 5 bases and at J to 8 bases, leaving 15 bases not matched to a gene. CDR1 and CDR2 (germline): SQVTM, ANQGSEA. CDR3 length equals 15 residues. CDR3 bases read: TGCAGCGTTCTCCGCCGTGGCAGGGGGTCGGACATT. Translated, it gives CSVLRRGRGSDI. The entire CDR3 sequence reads CSVLRRGRGSDIQYF.

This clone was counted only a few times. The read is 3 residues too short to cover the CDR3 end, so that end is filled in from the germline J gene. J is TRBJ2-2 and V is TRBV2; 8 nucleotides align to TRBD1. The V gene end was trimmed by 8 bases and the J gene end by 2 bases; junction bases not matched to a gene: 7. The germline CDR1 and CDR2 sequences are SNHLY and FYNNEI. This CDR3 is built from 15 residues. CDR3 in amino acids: CASFWTGQNTGELFF. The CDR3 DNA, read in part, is TGTGCCAGCTTCTGGACAGGGCAAAACACCGGGGAG.

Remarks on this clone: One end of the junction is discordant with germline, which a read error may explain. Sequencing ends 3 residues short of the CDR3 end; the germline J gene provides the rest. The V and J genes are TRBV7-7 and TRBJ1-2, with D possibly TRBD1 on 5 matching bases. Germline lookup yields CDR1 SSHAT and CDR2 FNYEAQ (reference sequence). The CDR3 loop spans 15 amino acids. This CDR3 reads CASSLVGRGNYGYTF. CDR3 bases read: TGTGCTAGCAGCTTAGTGGGAAGGGGTAACTATGGC. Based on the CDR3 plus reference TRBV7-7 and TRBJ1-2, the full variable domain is GAGVSQSPRYKVTKRGQDVTLRCDPISSHATLYWYQQALGQGPEFLTYFNYEAQPDKSGLPSDRFSAERPEGSISTLTIQRTEQRDSAMYRCASSLVGRGNYGYTFGSGTRLTVV.

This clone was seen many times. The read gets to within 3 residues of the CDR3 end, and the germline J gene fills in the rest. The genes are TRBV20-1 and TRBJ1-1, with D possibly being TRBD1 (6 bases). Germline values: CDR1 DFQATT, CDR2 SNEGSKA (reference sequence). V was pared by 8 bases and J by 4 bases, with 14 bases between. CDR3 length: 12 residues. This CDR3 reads CSTQGSSTEAFF. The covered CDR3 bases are TGCAGTACGCAGGGGTCGAGCACTGAA.

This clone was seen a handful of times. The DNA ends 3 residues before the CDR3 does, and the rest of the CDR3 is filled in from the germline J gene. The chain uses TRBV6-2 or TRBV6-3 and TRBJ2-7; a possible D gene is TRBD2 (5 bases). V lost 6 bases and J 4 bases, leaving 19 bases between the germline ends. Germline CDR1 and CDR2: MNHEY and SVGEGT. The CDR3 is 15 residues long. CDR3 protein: CASRTLPPTTYEQYF. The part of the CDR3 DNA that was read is TGTGCCAGCAGGACCCTGCCCCCGACTACTTACGAG.

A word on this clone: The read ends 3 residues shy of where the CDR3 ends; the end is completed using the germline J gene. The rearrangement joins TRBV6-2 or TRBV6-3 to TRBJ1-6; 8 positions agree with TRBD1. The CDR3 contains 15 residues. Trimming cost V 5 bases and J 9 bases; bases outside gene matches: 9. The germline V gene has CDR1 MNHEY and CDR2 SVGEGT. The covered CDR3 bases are TGTGCCAGCAGTACGACAGGGGCAAGCCGTTCACCC. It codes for CASSTTGASRSP. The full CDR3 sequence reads CASSTTGASRSPLHF.

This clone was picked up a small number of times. The CDR3 reads CASSGWGQVNTEAFF. The CDR3 DNA, read in part, is TGTGCCAGCAGCGGGTGGGGACAGGTGAACACTGAA. The chain employs TRBV7-9 and TRBJ1-1, with 8 bases identical to TRBD1. Sequencing ends 3 residues short of the CDR3 end; the germline J gene provides the rest. Trimming at V came to 5 bases and at J to 0 bases, leaving 5 bases not matched to a gene. Germline V gene data show CDR1 as SEHNR and CDR2 as FQNEAQ (reference sequence). The CDR3 covers 15 residues.

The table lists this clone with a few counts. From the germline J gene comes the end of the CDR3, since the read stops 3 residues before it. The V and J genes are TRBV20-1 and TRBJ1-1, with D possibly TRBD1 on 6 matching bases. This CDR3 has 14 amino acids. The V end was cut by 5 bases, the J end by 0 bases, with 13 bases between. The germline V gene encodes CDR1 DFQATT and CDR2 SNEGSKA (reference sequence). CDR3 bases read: TGCAGTGCTGGGGGCTACAACATGAACACTGAA. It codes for CSAGGYNMNTE. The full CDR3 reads CSAGGYNMNTEAFF.

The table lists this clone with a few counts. The sequenced part of the CDR3 DNA is TGTGCCAGCAGCTTCGAACAGGGCGGAACCGGGGAG. This codes for CASSFEQGGTGE. The CDR3 in full is CASSFEQGGTGELFF. This chain links TRBV7-2 with TRBJ2-2; possible D gene TRBD1, 6 bases. The CDR3 end is not reached by the read, which stops 3 residues before it; the germline J gene fills it in. The CDR3 extends over 15 amino acids. The germline V gene encodes CDR1 SGHTA and CDR2 FQGNSA. Trimming pared 3 bases from V and 5 bases from J, leaving 13 bases between. The entire variable domain, with the rest obtained from reference TRBV7-2 and TRBJ2-2, is as follows: GAGVSQSPSNKVTEKGKDVELRCDPISGHTALYWYRQSLGQGLEFLIYFQGNSAPDKSGLPSDRFSAERTGGSVSTLTIQRTQQEDSAVYLCASSFEQGGTGELFFGEGSRLTVL.

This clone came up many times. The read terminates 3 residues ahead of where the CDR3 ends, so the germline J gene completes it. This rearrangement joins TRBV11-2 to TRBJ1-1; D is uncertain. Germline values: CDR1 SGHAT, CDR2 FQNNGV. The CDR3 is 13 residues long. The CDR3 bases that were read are TGTGCCAGCAGCTTAGGTGTTCACCGGGAA. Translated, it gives CASSLGVHRE. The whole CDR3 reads CASSLGVHREAFF.

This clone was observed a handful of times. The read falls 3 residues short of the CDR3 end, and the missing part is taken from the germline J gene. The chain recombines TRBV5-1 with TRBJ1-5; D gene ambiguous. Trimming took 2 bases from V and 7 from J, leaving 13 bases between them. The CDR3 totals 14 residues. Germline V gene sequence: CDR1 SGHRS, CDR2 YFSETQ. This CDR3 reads CASSFVGDRQPQHF. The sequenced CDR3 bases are TGCGCCAGCAGCTTCGTCGGGGATCGGCAGCCC.

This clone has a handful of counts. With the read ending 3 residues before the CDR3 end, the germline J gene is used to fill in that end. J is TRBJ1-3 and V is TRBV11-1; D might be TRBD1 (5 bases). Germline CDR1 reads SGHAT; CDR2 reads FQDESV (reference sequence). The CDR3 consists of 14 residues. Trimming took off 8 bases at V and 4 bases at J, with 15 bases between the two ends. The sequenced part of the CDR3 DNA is TGTGCCAGCCGCGACCGGGGGACCGGAAACACC. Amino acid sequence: CASRDRGTGNT. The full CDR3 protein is CASRDRGTGNTIYF.

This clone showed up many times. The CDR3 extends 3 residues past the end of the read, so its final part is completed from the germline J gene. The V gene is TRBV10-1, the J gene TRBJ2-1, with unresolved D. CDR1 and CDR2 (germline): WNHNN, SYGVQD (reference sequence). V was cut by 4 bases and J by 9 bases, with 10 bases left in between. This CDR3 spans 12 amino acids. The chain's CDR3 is CASSVNKVEQFF. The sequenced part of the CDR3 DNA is TGCGCCAGCAGTGTCAATAAGGTTGAG.

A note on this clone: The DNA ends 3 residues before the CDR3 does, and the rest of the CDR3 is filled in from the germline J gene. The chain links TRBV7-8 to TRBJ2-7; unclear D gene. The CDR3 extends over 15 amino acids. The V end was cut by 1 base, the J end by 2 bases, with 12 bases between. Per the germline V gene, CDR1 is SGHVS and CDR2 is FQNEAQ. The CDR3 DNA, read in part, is TGTGCCAGCAGCTTAGTATATGACTCAACCTACGAG. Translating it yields CASSLVYDSTYE. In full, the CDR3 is CASSLVYDSTYEQYF. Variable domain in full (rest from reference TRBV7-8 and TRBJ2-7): GAGVSQSPRYKVAKRGQDVALRCDPISGHVSLFWYQQALGQGPEFLTYFQNEAQLDKSGLPSDRFFAERPEGSVSTLKIQRTQQEDSAVYLCASSLVYDSTYEQYFGPGTRLTVT.

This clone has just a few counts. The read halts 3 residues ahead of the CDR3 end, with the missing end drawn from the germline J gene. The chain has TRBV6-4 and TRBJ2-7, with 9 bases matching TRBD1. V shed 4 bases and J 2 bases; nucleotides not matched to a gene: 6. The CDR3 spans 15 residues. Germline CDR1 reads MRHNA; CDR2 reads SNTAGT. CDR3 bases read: TGTGCCAGCAGTGTGTCGGGACAGGGCCCCTACGAG. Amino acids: CASSVSGQGPYE. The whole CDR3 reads CASSVSGQGPYEQYF.

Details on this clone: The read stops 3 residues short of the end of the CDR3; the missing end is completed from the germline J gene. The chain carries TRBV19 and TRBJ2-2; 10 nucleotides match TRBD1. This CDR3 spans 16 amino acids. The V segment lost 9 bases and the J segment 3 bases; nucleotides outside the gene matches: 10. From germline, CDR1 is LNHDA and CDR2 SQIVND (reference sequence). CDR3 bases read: TGTGCCAGCAAAATGGCCGGGACAGGGGACACCGGGGAG. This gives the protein CASKMAGTGDTGE. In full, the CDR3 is CASKMAGTGDTGELFF.

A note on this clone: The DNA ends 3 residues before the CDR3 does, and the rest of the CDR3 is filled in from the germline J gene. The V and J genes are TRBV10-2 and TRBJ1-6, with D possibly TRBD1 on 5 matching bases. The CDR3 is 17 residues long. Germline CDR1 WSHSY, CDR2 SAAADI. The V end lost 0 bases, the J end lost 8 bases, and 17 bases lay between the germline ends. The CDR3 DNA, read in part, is TGCGCCAGCAGTGAGTCGAACGGACCCGGGGGGTATTCACCC. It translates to CASSESNGPGGYSP. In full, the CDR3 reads CASSESNGPGGYSPLHF.